What follows are 9 T cell receptor beta chains derived from one specimen sequenced in a study of blood T cell repertoires in COVID-19. Only in-frame clones appear in the TCRdb table, and some are missing; sequencing was by immunoSEQ multiplex PCR. In the table there are 33,000 or so clones, roughly 88% of which are singletons. Material for sequencing was peripheral blood. Every receptor here comes from a man aged 65-85 years with active or convalescent COVID-19.

The rearrangement joins TRBV15 to TRBJ1-2; tentative D call: TRBD1 (6 bases). This CDR3 contains 15 residues. CDR1 and CDR2 (germline): LNHNV, YYDKDF (reference sequence). V gave up 0 bases and J gave up 2 bases, with 10 bases separating them. CDR3 DNA sequence: TGTGCCACCAGCAGAGAGATAACAGGGAACTATGGCTACACCTTC. It codes for CATSREITGNYGYTF.

The CDR3 nucleotides are TGCGCCAGCAGCTTGGAGGGGGGGCCGGTGAACACTGAAGCTTTCTTT. Translation: CASSLEGGPVNTEAFF. This rearrangement joins TRBV5-1 to TRBJ1-1, with D maybe TRBD1 (6 bases). The CDR3 totals 16 residues. V gave up 0 bases and J gave up 0 bases, with 12 bases separating them. The germline V gene has CDR1 SGHRS and CDR2 YFSETQ.

This chain joins TRBV6-5 and TRBJ1-1, with D hard to call. V lost 0 bases and J 1 base, leaving 6 bases between the germline ends. The germline V gene has CDR1 MNHEY and CDR2 SVGAGI. The CDR3 extends over 14 amino acids. CDR3 DNA sequence: TGTGCCAGCAGTTACTCGCAGAAGAACACTGAAGCTTTCTTT. Encoded protein: CASSYSQKNTEAFF.

The chain has TRBV7-2 and TRBJ1-6; the match to TRBD1 covers 10 bases. Germline trimming cut 5 bases from V and 6 bases from J; bases unmatched to any gene: 7. The CDR3 runs 16 residues. The germline CDR1 and CDR2 sequences are SGHTA and FQGNSA. The CDR3 region has the DNA TGTGCCAGCAGCCCATGGGACAGGGGTGTTAATTCACCCCTCCACTTT. This encodes CASSPWDRGVNSPLHF.

The gene calls are TRBV7-2 and TRBJ2-7; a weak D match, TRBD2 (6 bases). CDR1 and CDR2 from the germline V gene are SGHTA and FQGNSA. The V gene lost 2 bases and the J gene lost 2 bases, with 13 bases spanning the gap. CDR3 length: 15 residues. CDR3 nucleotides: TGTGCCAGCAGCTTAACGGTTAGCGGAACCTACGAGCAGTACTTC. Translation: CASSLTVSGTYEQYF.

The sample holds a few counts of this clone. This rearrangement joins TRBV2 to TRBJ1-2, with TRBD1 matching 10 bases. CDR1 and CDR2 (germline): SNHLY, FYNNEI. V shed 8 bases, J shed 3 bases, and the junction held 6 bases outside the gene matches. CDR3 length: 14 residues. The chain's CDR3 is CASVRDRGYYGYTF. CDR3 nucleotides: TGTGCCAGCGTCCGGGACAGGGGATACTATGGCTACACCTTC.

Only one count was recorded for this clone. The chain has TRBV29-1 and TRBJ2-1; TRBD2 aligns across 13 bases. Per the germline V gene, CDR1 is SQVTM and CDR2 is ANQGSEA. V trimming: 3 bases; J trimming: 5 bases; junction bases outside the gene matches: 13. The CDR3 sequence is 18 residues long. CDR3 nucleotide sequence: TGCAGCGTTGATGAATTGGGACCGGGACTAGCGGGACACAATGAGCAGTTCTTC. Translating gives CSVDELGPGLAGHNEQFF.

The chain couples TRBV20-1 to TRBJ2-1, with TRBD2 matching over 11 bases. Losses at the gene ends were 3 bases for V and 15 bases for J; bases not matched to a gene: 13. The CDR3 loop spans 14 amino acids. Germline CDR1 is DFQATT and CDR2 is SNEGSKA (reference sequence). CDR3 region: CSASERTSGPLGFF. CDR3 coding DNA: TGCAGTGCTAGTGAGAGGACTAGCGGGCCGCTGGGGTTCTTC.

The chain links TRBV2 to TRBJ1-1; D unresolved. V dropped 6 bases and J dropped 5 bases, with 13 bases sitting between them. The CDR3 is 13 amino acids. Germline V gene sequence: CDR1 SNHLY, CDR2 FYNNEI. The CDR3 DNA reads as TGTGCCAGCAGCCCCGGAGATGTTACTGAAGCTTTCTTT. Translation: CASSPGDVTEAFF. Looking up the rest from reference TRBV2 and TRBJ1-1 gives the full variable domain: EPEVTQTPSHQVTQMGQEVILRCVPISNHLYFYWYRQILGQKVEFLVSFYNNEISEKSEIFDDQFSVERPDGSNFTLKIRSTKLEDSAMYFCASSPGDVTEAFFGQGTRLTVV.